The rows below give T cell receptor beta chains drawn from one sample of a study of T cell changes during pregnancy in multiple sclerosis. Sequencing used immunoSEQ multiplex PCR; TCRdb keeps in-frame clones, though not all of them. The data contain nearly 70,000 clones, about 91% of them seen just once; the ten biggest clones take up 1.3% to 1.5%. Sequenced material: peripheral blood, taken in the second trimester of pregnancy. The receptors originated from a female donor in good health, enrolled as a control in a pregnancy study. Both conserved end residues are part of each CDR3. A D gene is named only where the DNA matches it firmly. Clone size is given for some rows only: seen once, a few or many times, or a class if the clone is expanded.

d_call,j_call,v_call,clone_size,cdr3_nt,cdr3_aa
-,TRBJ2-2,TRBV27,-,TGTGCCAGCAGTTTATCGGGCAGGGGCACCGGGGAGCTGTTTTTT,CASSLSGRGTGELFF
-,TRBJ1-1,TRBV5-1,-,TGCGCCAGCACAGAGGGGGTAAACACTGAAGCTTTCTTT,CASTEGVNTEAFF
TRBD2,TRBJ2-7,TRBV4-2,-,TGTGCCAGCAGCCAAAGGACTAGCGGGGGTTCCTACGAGCAGTACTTC,CASSQRTSGGSYEQYF
-,TRBJ2-5,TRBV11-3,-,TGTGCCAGCAGCTCGGCATCGAGGTCGGGCGGGGAGACCCAGTACTTC,CASSSASRSGGETQYF
-,TRBJ1-3,TRBV7-6,once,TGTGCCAGCAGCCAATTTACAGAAATCTCTGGAAACACCATATATTTT,CASSQFTEISGNTIYF
-,TRBJ2-3,TRBV10-2,-,TGCGCCAGCAGTGAGGGAGGGGTCAGCACAGATACGCAGTATTTT,CASSEGGVSTDTQYF
-,TRBJ1-1,TRBV6-1,-,TGTGCCAGCAGCGATGTTCGAGGCGTGAACACTGAAGCTTTCTTT,CASSDVRGVNTEAFF
TRBD2,TRBJ2-7,TRBV28,-,TGTGCCAGCAGTGAGACTAGCGGGAGCTACGAGCAGTACTTC,CASSETSGSYEQYF
TRBD1,TRBJ2-1,TRBV19,-,TGTGCCAGTAGTACACAGGGGTCCGATGAGCAGTTCTTC,CASSTQGSDEQFF
TRBD1,TRBJ1-5,TRBV6-1,few,TGTGCCAGCAGTGAACGGGCAGGGACAGGTTATCAGCCCCAGCATTTT,CASSERAGTGYQPQHF
-,TRBJ2-2,TRBV7-2,-,TGTGCCAGCAAGCCCCAAGGGGGGGCGAACACCGGGGAGCTGTTTTTT,CASKPQGGANTGELFF
-,TRBJ2-1,TRBV5-6,once,TGTGCCAGCAGCTTGGTCTCGAATGAGCAGTTCTTC,CASSLVSNEQFF
-,TRBJ2-4,TRBV4-1,-,TGCGCCAGCAGCCAAGGCCCCTCGACATCTTACGCCAAAAACATTCAGTACTTC,CASSQGPSTSYAKNIQYF
-,TRBJ2-4,TRBV25-1,-,TGTGCCAGCAGTGCTCGGACTAAAAACATTCAGTACTTC,CASSARTKNIQYF
-,TRBJ2-1,TRBV28,-,TGTGGTACAGGGACGGTGGACGGGCAGTTCTTC,CGTGTVDGQFF
-,TRBJ1-1,TRBV19,once,TGTGCCAGTAGCACCAGGACAGTGAACACTGAAGCTTTCTTT,CASSTRTVNTEAFF
TRBD2,TRBJ2-1,TRBV27,-,TGTGCCAGCAGTTTATCAGGACTAGCCTCCTACAATGAGCAGTTCTTC,CASSLSGLASYNEQFF
TRBD2,TRBJ2-1,TRBV7-9,-,TGTGCCAGCGCTGGGGGGGAGGGCCAGCCTGGCGAGCAGTTCTTC,CASAGGEGQPGEQFF
-,TRBJ1-1,TRBV20-1,-,TGCAGTGCTCTAAGCCACACTGAAGCTTTCTTT,CSALSHTEAFF
-,TRBJ1-1,TRBV19,-,TGTGCCAGTAGCGTGGGGCTTGGCACTGAAGCTTTCTTT,CASSVGLGTEAFF
-,TRBJ1-1,TRBV19,-,TGTGCCAGTAGTTTCAGGATGAACACTGAAGCTTTCTTT,CASSFRMNTEAFF
TRBD1,TRBJ1-1,TRBV29-1,-,TGCAGCGTCTCCCGGACAGGGCAAACTGAAGCTTTCTTT,CSVSRTGQTEAFF
TRBD1,TRBJ1-1,TRBV18,-,TGTGCCAGCTCACTTACGGACAGGGTGAACACTGAAGCTTTCTTT,CASSLTDRVNTEAFF
-,TRBJ2-1,TRBV7-9,-,TGTGCCAGCAGCTTAGGGGGGGTAAACAATGAGCAGTTCTTC,CASSLGGVNNEQFF
-,TRBJ2-7,TRBV27,-,TGTGCCAGCAGTTTAATTGGGGGGAGCGGCTCCTACGAGCAGTACTTC,CASSLIGGSGSYEQYF
TRBD2,TRBJ2-5,TRBV4-2,-,TGTGCCAGCAGCCAAGTCGGGGGGCAAGAGACCCAGTACTTC,CASSQVGGQETQYF
TRBD1,TRBJ2-7,TRBV4-1,-,TGCGCCAGCAGCCAACCTGGACAGGGACAGACGGACGAGCAGTACTTC,CASSQPGQGQTDEQYF
-,TRBJ2-2,TRBV7-8,-,TGTGCCAGCAGCTTAGAACCTAGCGAGCACGGGGAGCTGTTTTTT,CASSLEPSEHGELFF
-,TRBJ2-4,TRBV4-1,-,TGCGCCAGCAGCCAAGTAGAAGGAGAGCACATTCAGTACTTC,CASSQVEGEHIQYF
TRBD2,TRBJ2-1,TRBV4-1,-,TGCGCCAGCAGCCAAAGGGCTAGCGGACTCTCCTACAATGAGCAGTTCTTC,CASSQRASGLSYNEQFF
TRBD1,TRBJ1-1,TRBV28,-,TGTGCCAGCAGTCGCTCATCCGGGACAGGTAACACTGAAGCTTTCTTT,CASSRSSGTGNTEAFF
-,TRBJ1-4,TRBV5-1,-,TGCGCCAGCAGCCCAGGGAGGGGGGCAACTAATGAAAAACTGTTTTTT,CASSPGRGATNEKLFF
-,TRBJ1-1,TRBV11-2,-,TGTGCCAGCAGCTTCCAACGCCTCTCAGAGGACACTGAAGCTTTCTTT,CASSFQRLSEDTEAFF
-,TRBJ2-7,TRBV29-1,-,TGCAGCGTGGTGGGGGCGAATGCCTACGAGCAGTACTTC,CSVVGANAYEQYF
-,TRBJ2-7,TRBV11-1,-,TGTGCCAGCAGCTTAGCCCGGAGGGAGCCCTACGAGCAGTACTTC,CASSLARREPYEQYF
-,TRBJ2-2,TRBV29-1,-,TGCAGCGTTGAAGTTATATACGCTAGCCGAGCCGGGGAGCTGTTTTTT,CSVEVIYASRAGELFF
-,TRBJ1-1,TRBV27,-,TGTGCCAGCATCTCTTATACCACGGGGAACACTGAAGCTTTCTTT,CASISYTTGNTEAFF
TRBD1,TRBJ1-3,TRBV28,-,TGTGCCAGCCGTGTCGGGACAGGGTCTGGAAACACCATATATTTT,CASRVGTGSGNTIYF
TRBD2,TRBJ2-7,TRBV4-3,-,TGCGCCAGCAGCCAAGAAATAGCGGGAGGATACGAGCAGTACTTC,CASSQEIAGGYEQYF
TRBD1,TRBJ1-1,TRBV5-1,-,TGCGCCAGCAGCTCGCTCACTGGACAGGGGGAAGGCACTGAAGCTTTCTTT,CASSSLTGQGEGTEAFF
TRBD1,TRBJ1-1,TRBV2,-,TGTGCCAGCAGTCTGAGACAGGGAGAAGCTTTCTTT,CASSLRQGEAFF
TRBD1,TRBJ1-4,TRBV11-2,-,TGTGCCAGCAGCTCCGGGACAGGGGGTACGCTAGGGGAAAAACTGTTTTTT,CASSSGTGGTLGEKLFF
-,TRBJ2-1,TRBV28,-,TGTGCCAGCAGTGGCCTCCTTCGATATGAGCAGTTCTTC,CASSGLLRYEQFF
TRBD1,TRBJ1-2,TRBV7-2,few,TGTGCCAGCAGCCCGGACAGGGCTCTGGGCTACACCTTC,CASSPDRALGYTF
-,TRBJ2-7,TRBV6-5,-,TGTGCCAGCAGTTCCATTCAGGGTCTCTACGAGCAGTACTTC,CASSSIQGLYEQYF
TRBD2,TRBJ2-4,TRBV7-2,-,TGTGCCAGCAGGGACGGTGGGCGGGAGGGTAACATTCAGTACTTC,CASRDGGREGNIQYF
-,TRBJ1-2,TRBV7-2,-,TGTGCCAGCAGCTTATACAGGGTTGGCTACACCTTC,CASSLYRVGYTF
TRBD2,TRBJ2-1,TRBV9,-,TGTGCCAGCAGCGCTTCGGGGACTAGCGGGAGGAAGGAGCAGTTCTTC,CASSASGTSGRKEQFF
TRBD2,TRBJ2-1,TRBV28,-,TGTGCCAGCAGGCTCCGGGAGGGCATTGGGGATGAGCAGTTCTTC,CASRLREGIGDEQFF
-,TRBJ2-1,TRBV11-1,-,TGTGCCAGCAGCTCCTCTAGGGGGAACAATGAGCAGTTCTTC,CASSSSRGNNEQFF
TRBD2,TRBJ2-7,TRBV7-8,medium-sized,TGTGCCAGCAGCACTAGACTAGCGGGAGAGAGCGAGCAGTACTTC,CASSTRLAGESEQYF
-,TRBJ1-1,TRBV18,-,TGTGCCAGCTCACCGGGAGGGCTCACTGAAGCTTTCTTT,CASSPGGLTEAFF
-,TRBJ1-1,TRBV5-1,-,TGCGCCAGCAGCTTGGTGACCGGGGGCACTGAAGCTTTCTTT,CASSLVTGGTEAFF
TRBD2,TRBJ2-7,TRBV5-1,-,TGCGCCAGCAGCTTGAGGAGCGGGAGGGAACCCTACGAGCAGTACTTC,CASSLRSGREPYEQYF
TRBD2,TRBJ2-2,TRBV9,-,TGTGCCAGCAGCGGACTCAGACTAGCGGGAGGGCAGAACACCGGGGAGCTGTTTTTT,CASSGLRLAGGQNTGELFF